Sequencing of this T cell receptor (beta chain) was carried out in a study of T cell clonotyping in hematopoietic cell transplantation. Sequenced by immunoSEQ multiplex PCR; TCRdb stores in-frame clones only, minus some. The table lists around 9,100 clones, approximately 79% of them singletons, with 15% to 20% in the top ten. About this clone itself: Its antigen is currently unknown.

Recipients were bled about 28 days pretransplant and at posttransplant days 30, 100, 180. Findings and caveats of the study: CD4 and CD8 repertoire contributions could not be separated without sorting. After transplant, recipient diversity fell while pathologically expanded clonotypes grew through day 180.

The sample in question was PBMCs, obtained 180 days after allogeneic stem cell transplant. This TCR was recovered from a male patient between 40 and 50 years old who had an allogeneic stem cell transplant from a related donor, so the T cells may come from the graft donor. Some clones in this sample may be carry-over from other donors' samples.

CDR3 sequence reads: CASSLAGGPNEQFF. The CDR3 DNA reads TGTGCCAGCAGCTTAGCGGGGGGGCCAAATGAGCAGTTCTTC. The chain employs TRBV7-2 and TRBJ2-1; possibly TRBD2 for D (7 bases). Per the germline V gene, CDR1 is SGHTA and CDR2 is FQGNSA. Trimming left V 0 bases short and J 7 bases short, with 10 bases between. The CDR3 has 14 amino acids. Full variable domain (rest looked up from reference TRBV7-2 and TRBJ2-1): GAGVSQSPSNKVTEKGKDVELRCDPISGHTALYWYRQSLGQGLEFLIYFQGNSAPDKSGLPSDRFSAERTGGSVSTLTIQRTQQEDSAVYLCASSLAGGPNEQFFGPGTRLTVL.